Only one count was recorded for the clone carrying this TCR beta chain. What it recognizes is unknown. This CDR3 spans 12 amino acids. V lost 7 bases to trimming and J lost 5 bases, with 11 bases between them. Germline CDR1 is ENHRY and CDR2 is SYGVKD. Clones were sequenced by immunoSEQ multiplex PCR, and TCRdb holds only the in-frame ones, with some missing. The sample carries 35,000 to 50,000 clones, around two thirds recorded once. Time point specified: cycle 4 day 1 (C4D1), after 5 to 7 weeks of nivolumab. Each and every patient relapsed after autologous stem cell transplantation, and patients got differing brentuximab vedotin exposure. Patients showed best responses of complete response, partial response or progressive disease. This specimen comes from a study of PD-1 blockade in classical Hodgkin lymphoma. Findings and limits, study-wide: Differences between repertoires have undefined causes, possibly disease activity or prior therapy.

This TCR was recovered from a human donor with classical Hodgkin lymphoma. The J gene is TRBJ1-2, the V gene TRBV10-3, with D unclear. The source was peripheral blood mononuclear cells (PBMCs), collected before the fourth cycle of nivolumab. CDR3 amino acids: CAITSPDYGYTF. The CDR3 DNA reads TGTGCCATCACTTCCCCCGATTATGGCTACACCTTC.